This is a list of T cell receptor beta chains from one sample in a study of CD8 T cells in Susac syndrome. A single record per CDR3 protein comes from TCRdb applying MiXCR to the immunoSEQ multiplex PCR reads. The repertoire has hundreds of thousands of distinct CDR3 sequences, 89% of them found once; the top ten carry less than 0.2%. Sample: CD8+ T cells from PBMCs. Receptors originate from a human donor with multiple sclerosis. The CDR3 runs from the conserved cysteine through the conserved F or W. Fields, in order: J gene, V gene, D gene, clone size, CDR3 DNA, CDR3 protein. A D gene is named only where the DNA matches it firmly. Size is stated for part of the rows, as once, few or many counts, or as a class when the clone is expanded.

J gene: TRBJ1-5
V gene: TRBV10-3
D gene: NA
clone size: NA
CDR3 DNA: TGTGCCACCCGGGACAACAATCAGCCCCAGCATTTT
CDR3 protein: CATRDNNQPQHF

J gene: TRBJ2-7
V gene: TRBV9
D gene: NA
clone size: NA
CDR3 DNA: TGTGCCAGCAGCGCCTGGACCTCAGACGAGCAGTACTTC
CDR3 protein: CASSAWTSDEQYF

J gene: TRBJ1-2
V gene: TRBV3-1
D gene: NA
clone size: NA
CDR3 DNA: TGTGCCAGCAGCGAGGGAGGCCGCTATGGCTACACCTTC
CDR3 protein: CASSEGGRYGYTF

J gene: TRBJ1-2
V gene: TRBV12-3/TRBV12-4
D gene: NA
clone size: NA
CDR3 DNA: TGTGCCAGCAGTTCAGGGATCGGCGGCTACACCTTC
CDR3 protein: CASSSGIGGYTF

J gene: TRBJ2-1
V gene: TRBV19
D gene: NA
clone size: NA
CDR3 DNA: TGTGCCAGTAGTCCCGAGAACAGGCCTTACAATGAGCAGTTCTTC
CDR3 protein: CASSPENRPYNEQFF

J gene: TRBJ1-2
V gene: TRBV12-3/TRBV12-4
D gene: NA
clone size: NA
CDR3 DNA: TGTGCCAGCAGTACACCCCAGGACTTATTGACCTATGGCTACACCTTC
CDR3 protein: CASSTPQDLLTYGYTF

J gene: TRBJ1-5
V gene: TRBV13
D gene: NA
clone size: few
CDR3 DNA: TGTGCCAGCAGCTTAGGCCTGGGGAATCAGCCCCAGCATTTT
CDR3 protein: CASSLGLGNQPQHF

J gene: TRBJ1-1
V gene: TRBV19
D gene: NA
clone size: once
CDR3 DNA: TGTGCCAGTACCGATACCGCGGGTGGGAACACTGAAGCTTTCTTT
CDR3 protein: CASTDTAGGNTEAFF

J gene: TRBJ2-1
V gene: TRBV7-8
D gene: NA
clone size: once
CDR3 DNA: TGTGCCAGCAGCTACGGGCCCGCCAATGAGCAGTTCTTC
CDR3 protein: CASSYGPANEQFF

J gene: TRBJ2-2
V gene: TRBV6-2/TRBV6-3
D gene: NA
clone size: NA
CDR3 DNA: TGTGCCAGCAGTTACATTGGGACCGGGGAGCTGTTTTTT
CDR3 protein: CASSYIGTGELFF

J gene: TRBJ2-2
V gene: TRBV11-2
D gene: NA
clone size: NA
CDR3 DNA: TGTGCCAGCAGCTTAGGTTTCGGCACCGCAACCGGGGAGCTGTTTTTT
CDR3 protein: CASSLGFGTATGELFF

J gene: TRBJ2-3
V gene: TRBV5-4
D gene: NA
clone size: NA
CDR3 DNA: TGTGCCAGCAGCTGGGCGGGAGATACGCAGTATTTT
CDR3 protein: CASSWAGDTQYF

J gene: TRBJ1-1
V gene: TRBV6-2/TRBV6-3
D gene: NA
clone size: NA
CDR3 DNA: TGTGCCAGCAATTCATTGAAAGGGACTGAAGCTTTCTTT
CDR3 protein: CASNSLKGTEAFF

J gene: TRBJ1-2
V gene: TRBV12-3/TRBV12-4
D gene: NA
clone size: few
CDR3 DNA: TGTGCCAGCAGTTTTGGTCCGGCCTATGGCTACACCTTC
CDR3 protein: CASSFGPAYGYTF

J gene: TRBJ1-5
V gene: TRBV28
D gene: NA
clone size: NA
CDR3 DNA: TGTGCCAGCAGTTTTTGGGCTTCTAATCAGCCCCAGCATTTT
CDR3 protein: CASSFWASNQPQHF

J gene: TRBJ1-5
V gene: TRBV7-8
D gene: NA
clone size: NA
CDR3 DNA: TGTGCCAGCAGCTCTCAACTTTGGCAGCCCCAGCATTTT
CDR3 protein: CASSSQLWQPQHF

J gene: TRBJ1-3
V gene: TRBV28
D gene: NA
clone size: NA
CDR3 DNA: TGTGCCAGCAGGCGACAGGACTCTGGAAACACCATATATTTT
CDR3 protein: CASRRQDSGNTIYF

J gene: TRBJ2-1
V gene: TRBV29-1
D gene: TRBD1
clone size: once
CDR3 DNA: TGCAGCGTACACCATCCGGGACAGGTTCACAATGAGCAGTTCTTC
CDR3 protein: CSVHHPGQVHNEQFF

J gene: TRBJ2-2
V gene: TRBV11-2
D gene: NA
clone size: few
CDR3 DNA: TGTGCCAGCAGCTTAGGCATCACCGGGGAGCTGTTTTTT
CDR3 protein: CASSLGITGELFF

J gene: TRBJ2-7
V gene: TRBV7-6
D gene: TRBD2
clone size: NA
CDR3 DNA: TGTGCCAGCAGCCGGATGACTAGCGGAGGCGAGCAGTACTTC
CDR3 protein: CASSRMTSGGEQYF

J gene: TRBJ2-7
V gene: TRBV29-1
D gene: TRBD1
clone size: few
CDR3 DNA: TGCAGCGTCCTCGGACAGGCTACCTCCTACGAGCAGTACTTC
CDR3 protein: CSVLGQATSYEQYF

J gene: TRBJ2-5
V gene: TRBV29-1
D gene: TRBD2
clone size: once
CDR3 DNA: TGCAGCGTCTTGACTAGCCACGTTGGGGAGACCCAGTACTTC
CDR3 protein: CSVLTSHVGETQYF

J gene: TRBJ2-3
V gene: TRBV6-5
D gene: NA
clone size: NA
CDR3 DNA: TGTGCCAGCAGATCCGGAAAAGCGGAGTATTTT
CDR3 protein: CASRSGKAEYF

J gene: TRBJ2-7
V gene: TRBV18
D gene: NA
clone size: NA
CDR3 DNA: TGTGCCAGCTCCCCCGGCTTTGAGCTCGAGCAGTACTTC
CDR3 protein: CASSPGFELEQYF

J gene: TRBJ2-5
V gene: TRBV15
D gene: TRBD2
clone size: NA
CDR3 DNA: TGTGCCACCAGCAAGTCTAGCGGGGGAGCAGAGACCCAGTACTTC
CDR3 protein: CATSKSSGGAETQYF

J gene: TRBJ1-6
V gene: TRBV7-9
D gene: TRBD1
clone size: NA
CDR3 DNA: TGTGCCAGCAGCTTAGTGGGGACAGCAAATAATTCACCCCTCCACTTT
CDR3 protein: CASSLVGTANNSPLHF

J gene: TRBJ2-6
V gene: TRBV6-5
D gene: TRBD1
clone size: once
CDR3 DNA: TGTGCCAGCAGTTACCGACAGGGCTCCCTCTCTGGGGCCAACGTCCTGACTTTC
CDR3 protein: CASSYRQGSLSGANVLTF

J gene: TRBJ1-2
V gene: TRBV29-1
D gene: NA
clone size: NA
CDR3 DNA: TGCAGCGACGGGCATGGGGATCGGGGCTACACCTTC
CDR3 protein: CSDGHGDRGYTF

J gene: TRBJ2-7
V gene: TRBV27
D gene: NA
clone size: NA
CDR3 DNA: TGTGCCAGCAGCACCCTCGGGACGAACGAGCAGTACTTC
CDR3 protein: CASSTLGTNEQYF

J gene: TRBJ1-6
V gene: TRBV4-3
D gene: TRBD1
clone size: NA
CDR3 DNA: TGCGCCAGCAGCCCAGGGGGGCCTGCTATCTCCTATAATTCACCCCTCCACTTT
CDR3 protein: CASSPGGPAISYNSPLHF